This is a list of T cell receptor beta chains from one sample in a study of blood T cell repertoires in COVID-19. Only in-frame clones appear in the TCRdb table, and some are missing; sequencing was by immunoSEQ multiplex PCR. The sample includes 250,000 to 300,000 clones, 88% of them seen just once. The sequenced material came from peripheral blood. Every receptor here comes from a woman in her twenties or thirties with COVID-19, enrolled during active disease. The CDR3 runs from the conserved cysteine through the conserved F or W. A D gene is named only where the DNA matches it firmly. Size is omitted from some rows. Given values are once, few, many or a class for expanded clones.

>TRBV7-9|TRBJ2-7|.|.
CASSPPGSDSSYEQYF
TGTGCCAGCAGCCCCCCAGGGTCGGATAGCTCCTACGAGCAGTACTTC
>TRBV5-5|TRBJ1-5|.|.
CASSLQGTMGQPQHF
TGTGCCAGCAGCTTGCAGGGGACAATGGGTCAGCCCCAGCATTTT
>TRBV7-2|TRBJ1-2|once|.
CASSLGHPANYGYTF
TGTGCCAGCAGCTTGGGACATCCAGCTAACTATGGCTACACCTTC
>TRBV7-2|TRBJ2-1|few|TRBD2
CASSLSVRETYNEQFF
TGTGCCAGCAGCTTATCGGTGCGGGAGACCTACAATGAGCAGTTCTTC
>TRBV28|TRBJ1-1|.|TRBD1
CASSFRRGLTEAFF
TGTGCCAGCAGTTTTCGGAGGGGGCTAACTGAAGCTTTCTTT
>TRBV27|TRBJ1-3|.|TRBD1
CASSEGQPGSGNTIYF
TGTGCCAGCAGTGAGGGACAGCCAGGCTCCGGAAACACCATATATTTT
>TRBV4-1|TRBJ1-4|.|.
CASGDDEEKLFF
TGCGCCAGCGGAGACGATGAGGAAAAACTGTTTTTT
>TRBV30|TRBJ2-3|.|TRBD2
CAWSVEAGDTDTQYF
TGTGCCTGGAGTGTAGAGGCGGGAGATACAGATACGCAGTATTTT
>TRBV3-1/TRBV3-2|TRBJ2-7|.|TRBD2
CASSQGLAGYYEQYF
TGTGCCAGCAGCCAAGGACTAGCGGGATATTACGAGCAGTACTTC
>TRBV10-1|TRBJ2-3|.|.
CASSGRRPSTDTQYF
TGCGCCAGCAGTGGAAGGAGACCTAGCACAGATACGCAGTATTTT
>TRBV18|TRBJ1-3|.|TRBD1
CASSPPTGSDTIYF
TGTGCCAGCTCACCCCCGACAGGGTCGGACACCATATATTTT
>TRBV4-1|TRBJ1-6|.|.
CASSQDARPGPRSPLHF
TGCGCCAGCAGCCAAGATGCCCGGCCAGGGCCTCGTTCACCCCTCCACTTT
>TRBV5-1|TRBJ2-7|.|TRBD2
CASSLGTSAPQGYEQYF
TGCGCCAGCAGCCTAGGGACTAGCGCACCCCAAGGGTACGAGCAGTACTTC
>TRBV28|TRBJ1-1|.|.
CASKTGSPEAFF
TGTGCCAGCAAAACAGGGAGCCCTGAAGCTTTCTTT
>TRBV24-1|TRBJ2-5|.|.
CATSDPSLETQYF
TGTGCCACCAGTGACCCGTCTTTAGAGACCCAGTACTTC
>TRBV28|TRBJ1-5|.|.
CASSGIGGGYSNQPQHF
TGTGCCAGCAGTGGGATAGGGGGGGGATATAGCAATCAGCCCCAGCATTTT
>TRBV6-6|TRBJ1-6|.|.
CASSAQASLSPLHF
TGTGCCAGCAGTGCACAGGCGTCTCTTTCACCCCTCCACTTT
>TRBV12-5|TRBJ1-3|.|.
CASGQGGNTIYF
TGTGCTAGTGGACAGGGTGGAAACACCATATATTTT
>TRBV21-1|TRBJ1-3|.|.
CASSYRGLPRNTIYF
TGTGCCAGCAGTTACAGGGGGCTACCGAGAAACACCATATATTTT
>TRBV3-1/TRBV3-2|TRBJ1-1|few|.
CASRPSGERNTEAFF
TGTGCCAGCAGACCTTCCGGAGAGCGGAACACTGAAGCTTTCTTT
>TRBV9|TRBJ1-4|.|.
CASSESGQHFEKLFF
TGTGCCAGCAGCGAGAGTGGGCAACATTTTGAAAAACTGTTTTTT
>TRBV11-2|TRBJ2-2|.|TRBD2
CASSSRTSGRNTGELFF
TGTGCCAGCAGCTCCAGGACTAGCGGGAGGAACACCGGGGAGCTGTTTTTT
>TRBV5-4|TRBJ2-7|.|TRBD1
CASSTGQGVYEQYF
TGTGCCAGCAGCACAGGACAGGGGGTTTACGAGCAGTACTTC
>TRBV29-1|TRBJ1-2|.|.
CSVGGGRGYTF
TGCAGCGTTGGGGGAGGGAGAGGCTACACCTTC
>TRBV4-3|TRBJ1-6|once|.
CASSQIREPISPLHF
TGCGCCAGCAGCCAAATCCGGGAGCCTATTTCACCCCTCCACTTT
>TRBV5-1|TRBJ2-5|.|TRBD1
CASRPRQGVQETQYF
TGCGCCAGCCGACCCCGACAGGGGGTGCAAGAGACCCAGTACTTC
>TRBV24-1|TRBJ2-7|.|TRBD2
CATSAGLAHEQYF
TGTGCCACCAGCGCAGGACTAGCCCACGAGCAGTACTTC
>TRBV6-5|TRBJ2-3|.|TRBD2
CASSYGLAGASDTQYF
TGTGCCAGCAGTTACGGCCTAGCGGGAGCCTCAGATACGCAGTATTTT
>TRBV10-3|TRBJ1-4|.|TRBD1
CAISEGQGAREKLFF
TGTGCCATCAGTGAGGGGCAGGGGGCTCGTGAAAAACTGTTTTTT
>TRBV5-1|TRBJ1-2|.|TRBD1
CASSLRDRGGYTF
TGCGCCAGCAGCCTGCGGGACAGGGGTGGCTACACCTTC
>TRBV9|TRBJ1-2|.|TRBD1
CASSLDREYGYTF
TGTGCCAGCAGCCTCGACAGGGAGTATGGCTACACCTTC
>TRBV28|TRBJ2-3|.|.
CASRTAGPTDTQYF
TGTGCCAGCAGAACGGCGGGGCCCACAGATACGCAGTATTTT
>TRBV30|TRBJ1-4|.|.
CAWSATPFGEKLFF
TGTGCCTGGAGCGCTACACCCTTCGGGGAAAAACTGTTTTTT
>TRBV11-2|TRBJ1-4|.|TRBD1
CASSRGGQGAEKLFF
TGTGCCAGCAGCCGGGGGGGACAGGGCGCTGAAAAACTGTTTTTT
>TRBV4-1|TRBJ1-1|once|.
CASSQAGGMTGRNTEAFF
TGCGCCAGCAGCCAAGCCGGCGGGATGACGGGGAGGAACACTGAAGCTTTCTTT
>TRBV28|TRBJ2-7|.|TRBD2
CASSPWTSGRVYYEQYF
TGTGCCAGCAGTCCCTGGACTAGCGGGAGAGTATACTACGAGCAGTACTTC
>TRBV19|TRBJ2-7|.|TRBD1
CASLDPGQGAAEQYF
TGTGCCAGCCTTGACCCGGGACAGGGAGCCGCCGAGCAGTACTTC
>TRBV18|TRBJ2-5|.|TRBD2
CASSPPGLAAQETQYF
TGTGCCAGCTCACCACCTGGACTAGCGGCTCAAGAGACCCAGTACTTC
>TRBV21-1|TRBJ1-5|.|.
CASSSWASSNQPQHF
TGTGCCAGCAGCTCTTGGGCTTCTAGCAATCAGCCCCAGCATTTT
>TRBV3-1/TRBV3-2|TRBJ2-7|once|.
CASSQRAWEQYF
TGTGCCAGCAGCCAGAGAGCGTGGGAGCAGTACTTC
>TRBV6-6|TRBJ2-7|.|.
CASRGSQRVIEQYF
TGTGCCAGCAGAGGGAGTCAGCGAGTTATCGAGCAGTACTTC